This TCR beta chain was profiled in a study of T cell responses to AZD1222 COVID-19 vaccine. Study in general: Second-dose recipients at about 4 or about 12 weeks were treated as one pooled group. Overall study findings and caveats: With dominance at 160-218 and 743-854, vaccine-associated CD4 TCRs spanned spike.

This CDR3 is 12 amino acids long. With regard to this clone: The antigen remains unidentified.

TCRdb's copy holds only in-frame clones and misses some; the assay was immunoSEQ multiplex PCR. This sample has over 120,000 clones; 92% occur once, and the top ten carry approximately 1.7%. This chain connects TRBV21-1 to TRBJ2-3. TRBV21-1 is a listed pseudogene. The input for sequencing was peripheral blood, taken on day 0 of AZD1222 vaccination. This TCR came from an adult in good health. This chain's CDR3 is CASPDHTDTQYF. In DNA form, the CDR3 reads TGTGCCAGCCCCGACCACACAGATACGCAGTATTTT.